This is a list of T cell receptor beta chains from one sample in a study of cytomegalovirus exposure and HLA in healthy donors. The data were produced by immunoSEQ multiplex PCR, yet TCRdb's version contains in-frame clones alone and is incomplete. The sample consists of over 200,000 clones, approximately 86% of them appearing once. Sequenced: PBMCs. These TCRs come from a woman aged 18 to 35 in good health and CMV-seronegative. The conserved cysteine and the conserved F or W are not part of the CDR3 here.

v_call: TRBV15
j_call: TRBJ1-1
cdr3_aa: ATSSPRSYSGTEAF

v_call: TRBV28
j_call: TRBJ2-1
cdr3_aa: ASSLGGRGTGHEQF

v_call: TRBV25-1
j_call: TRBJ2-7
cdr3_aa: ASSEYIGGGKDEQY

v_call: TRBV9
j_call: TRBJ2-1
cdr3_aa: ASSVRDNPPGNNEQF

v_call: TRBV27
j_call: TRBJ2-3
cdr3_aa: ASSLTSTDTQY

v_call: TRBV4-1
j_call: TRBJ2-3
cdr3_aa: ASSQDYAGGSTQY

v_call: TRBV28
j_call: TRBJ1-2
cdr3_aa: ASSLSHSYGYT

v_call: TRBV6-5
j_call: TRBJ2-5
cdr3_aa: ASSYSWLAGGETQY

v_call: TRBV7-8
j_call: TRBJ2-1
cdr3_aa: ASSLGLAALYNEQF

v_call: TRBV27
j_call: TRBJ2-3
cdr3_aa: ASSPLLTPGLGTDTQY

v_call: TRBV6-6
j_call: TRBJ2-5
cdr3_aa: ASRQTVQETQY

v_call: TRBV11-2
j_call: TRBJ2-5
cdr3_aa: ASSLELAGEETQY